By sample share, the clone carrying this T cell receptor (beta chain) is medium-sized (0.01 to 0.1%). Antigen specificity is unknown. The germline V gene encodes CDR1 MNHEY and CDR2 SVGAGI. This CDR3 contains 16 residues. The junction had 5 bases not matched to a gene; V was cut back by 2 bases and J by 5 bases. In TCRdb, the reads were re-called with MiXCR into one record per CDR3 protein. The data hold 2,500 to 3,000 distinct CDR3 sequences, with approximately 19% observed a single time. This sample is part of a study of liver allograft versus peripheral blood T cells. On the study more broadly: Recipients' peripheral blood T cell receptor repertoires were compared with those in transplanted livers.

Study-wide points: Reports indicated that T cell receptor repertoires inside liver allografts differed from those in peripheral blood.

The chain combines TRBV6-5 with TRBJ2-1; 11 bases agree with TRBD2. This sequence originates from a human patient who had a liver transplant. Some of these T cells may belong to the graft donor. The CDR3 coding sequence is TGTGCCAGCAGTTACCTAGCGGGGGGCGTTGACAATGAGCAGTTCTTC. Residues: CASSYLAGGVDNEQFF.